One sample yielded the 10 T cell receptor beta chains listed below, sequenced in a study of T cells in Graves' hyperthyroidism and ophthalmopathy. Amplification of TCR beta CDR3 regions was performed using RNA transcripts as template. HTBI primers were used for first-round RT-PCR of the TCR CDR3. MiXCR was run by TCRdb on the multiplex PCR reads, yielding one entry per CDR3 protein. The repertoire holds 450,000 to 650,000 distinct CDR3 sequences, roughly 18% seen once, with 17% in the top ten. Sequencing input: blood. The receptors derive from a woman aged 18-35 years with Graves' ophthalmopathy.

The chain joins TRBV19 to TRBJ2-5; TRBD2 aligns across 9 bases. The CDR3 has 16 residues. The V segment lost 3 bases and the J segment 1 base; nucleotides outside the gene matches: 6. Germline assignment: CDR1 LNHDA and CDR2 SQIVND (reference sequence). The CDR3 sequence: CASSMISGGSQETQYF. In DNA, the CDR3 is TGTGCCAGTAGTATGATTAGCGGGGGATCCCAAGAGACCCAGTACTTC.

This clonotype was counted ten times or more. V gene TRBV6-1 combines with J gene TRBJ2-3; no definite D call. The CDR3 loop spans 16 amino acids. V lost 10 bases to trimming and J lost 1 base, with 21 bases between them. Per germline, CDR1 MNHNS and CDR2 SASEGT. The CDR3 DNA is TGTGCCACCAAGACCTCAGGAATGGTAGGCACAGATACGCAGTATTTT. Translated, it gives CATKTSGMVGTDTQYF.

On this clonotype: A much larger clone sits a single nucleotide away, making a read error possible. The chain has TRBV27 and TRBJ2-2, with a possible D match to TRBD1 (6 bases). The length of the CDR3 is 17 residues. Germline-derived CDR1 and CDR2 are MNHEY and SMNVEV (reference sequence). CDR3 in amino acids: CASSPNSLTGITGKLFF. CDR3 nucleotide sequence: TGTGCCAGCAGTCCTAACAGCTTAACAGGGATCACCGGGAAGCTGTTTTTT.

This clonotype was recorded only once. Just one base apart from a much larger clone, this may be a read error. The rearrangement joins TRBV2 to TRBJ2-7; 7 nucleotides match TRBD2. V gave up 3 bases and J gave up 2 bases; unmatched junction bases: 7. The CDR3 extends over 15 amino acids. Germline V gene data show CDR1 as SNHLY and CDR2 as FYNNEI. The CDR3 DNA follows: TGTGCCAGCAGTGACCCGGGACGGGGGGCCTACGAGCAGTACTTC. Translation gives CASSDPGRGAYEQYF.

The chain recombines TRBV27 with TRBJ1-6; D gene uncertain. The CDR3 has 15 residues. V dropped 1 base and J dropped 9 bases, with 13 bases sitting between them. Germline assignment: CDR1 MNHEY and CDR2 SMNVEV (reference sequence). The CDR3 loop is CASSLFVGVGSPLHF. The CDR3 DNA is TGTGCCAGCAGTTTATTCGTCGGGGTAGGTTCACCCCTCCACTTT.

CDR3 DNA sequence: TGTGCCAGCAGTGAAACTAGCGGCAACACCGGGGAGCTGTTTTTT. Protein sequence: CASSETSGNTGELFF. V gene TRBV2 combines with J gene TRBJ2-2; 8 bases map to TRBD2. Trimming took 2 bases from V and 2 from J; bases not matched to a gene: 1. Germline V gene data show CDR1 as SNHLY and CDR2 as FYNNEI. The CDR3 covers 15 residues.

There are many counts of this clonotype. The rearrangement joins TRBV3-1 to TRBJ1-2; D remains ambiguous. The CDR3 is made up of 11 amino acids. CDR1 is LGHDT, CDR2 YNNKEL, per germline (reference sequence). With 4 bases removed from V and 7 bases from J, the gap between germline ends came to 7 bases. The CDR3 DNA reads TGTGCCAGCAGCCTTGGTCCTGGCTACACCTTC. Encoded protein: CASSLGPGYTF. Supplemented by reference TRBV3-1 and TRBJ1-2, the full variable domain reads DTAVSQTPKYLVTQMGNDKSIKCEQNLGHDTMYWYKQDSKKFLKIMFSYNNKELIINETVPNRFSPKSPDKAHLNLHINSLELGDSAVYFCASSLGPGYTFGSGTRLTVV.

This clonotype occurred many times. The chain carries TRBV6-1 and TRBJ1-4; D gene unclear. CDR1 is MNHNS, CDR2 SASEGT, per germline. With 1 base removed from V and 0 bases from J, the gap between germline ends came to 9 bases. This CDR3 has 16 amino acids. For the CDR3, the DNA is TGTGCCAGCAGTGAAGAGGCCTTTGCAACTAATGAAAAACTGTTTTTT. Its protein is CASSEEAFATNEKLFF.

In this sample, this clonotype turned up many times. V gene TRBV7-8 combines with J gene TRBJ1-5, with D perhaps matching TRBD1 (5 bases). The CDR3 contains 15 residues. V was cut by 5 bases and J by 2 bases, with 13 bases left in between. The V gene's germline CDR1 is SGHVS and CDR2 FQNEAQ. The DNA of the CDR3 is TGTGCCAGCAGCCCCAGGGTATGGGGCAATCAGCCCCAGCATTTT. It translates to CASSPRVWGNQPQHF.

In this sample, this clonotype turned up a few times. The chain uses TRBV5-1 and TRBJ2-2; 7 bases are shared with TRBD1. J was trimmed by 4 bases and V by 5 bases; bases with no gene match: 8. The CDR3 loop spans 15 amino acids. In germline, CDR1 is SGHRS, CDR2 YFSETQ. For the CDR3, the DNA is TGCGCCAGCAGTTCGGACAGGACCTCCACCGGGGAGCTGTTTTTT. Residues: CASSSDRTSTGELFF.